This TCR beta chain was observed in a study of robustness of blood B and T cell sequencing (dated by TCRdb to between 2017 and 2018). At the level of the whole study: The goal of the study was to find out how much peripheral blood is required to reliably describe the TCRbeta and IgG repertoires of an individual. Each of the ten or so independently drawn blood samples had its TCRbeta and IgG repertoires measured. As technical replicates, two replicate TCRbeta cDNA libraries were made from one shared RNA pool taken from a single 10 ml draw.

mRNA, which captures expressed receptors, was used instead of genomic DNA for quantification of TCRbeta repertoires. Without cell sorting, buffy coat leukocytes were collected into Trizol, and RNA was extracted using the Direct-zol RNA MiniPrep Plus kit. To separate plasma, buffy coat and red blood cells, the EDTA blood tubes were centrifuged right away at 4 degrees C. Paper-wide results and their limitations: EDTA tubes required immediate fractionation, limiting use in multi-site collections. Between the technical replicate libraries, around 96% of the top 10,000 TCRbeta clonotypes in one library were also present in the other library. Every single 10 ml sample contained the 1,000 most abundant TCRbeta clonotypes from the pooled draws. A full plateau was not reached by TCRbeta rarefaction curves, suggesting under-sequencing or many low-abundance clonotypes. Evidence of cross-contamination, likely caused by batch processing, was seen in one pair of TCRbeta libraries, and the UMI-sequence pairs shared between the two libraries were removed. No improvement in the overlap of rare TCRbeta clonotypes was observed when tubes were pooled, implying that much larger blood volumes would be needed for rare TCRbeta clonotypes to be captured. Combining 3 or 4 tubes (roughly 28-45 ml blood) brought coverage of the top 10,000 TCRbeta clonotypes close to saturation.

Worth noting for this clonotype: Its binding antigen is unknown. Base qualities are not at hand, and no much larger clone is one base apart.

Libraries were made using PCR. Sequencer: Illumina MiSeq. cDNA was made using SMARTScribe reverse transcriptase and a 5' template-switch oligo that added a universal priming site. The template-switch oligo carried a 12-nucleotide random unique molecular identifier (UMI) that tagged each cDNA molecule. During reverse transcription, TCRbeta transcripts were targeted using chain-specific reverse primers. Residual template-switch adapters were removed by uracil DNA glycosylase treatment, and cDNA was purified using a Qiagen MinElute kit. For the first PCR, KAPA HiFi HotStart ReadyMix was used for approximately 20 cycles, with amplification split across four 50 ul reactions containing step-out primers. Products of the first-round PCR were gel-purified before additional amplification. Illumina Nextera adapters were added in a second roughly 8-cycle PCR, after which libraries were purified and pooled. A 50-nucleotide 5' read captured the UMI barcode for each TCRbeta molecule. The authors processed their data as follows. The MIGEC toolkit was used to group reads by UMI into consensus reads. PEAR was used to merge forward and reverse consensus reads into final reads. Identical UMI-sequence pairs found in more than one library were treated as cross-sample contamination and removed by a custom decontamination script. V(D)J assignment and CDR3 extraction were performed with MIGMAP, a wrapper around IgBLAST. A TCR clonotype was defined by an identical V gene, J gene and CDR3 amino acid sequence; no sequencing was done for CDR1 and CDR2. TCRdb handled the public reads itself, with Q25 trimming in fastp and clone calling in MiXCR, and kept productive beta chains. Every distinct CDR3 protein forms one entry, paired with its most common genes and DNA. V and J calls and clone size were set by TCRdb, not the authors. The sample table lists around 1,600 distinct CDR3 sequences, roughly 70% of them with a count of one. The top ten constitute roughly 36% of the sample.

The sample taken for sequencing was peripheral blood. The clonotype was recovered from a human donor in good health.

The DNA sequence follows: TGTGCCAGCAGCTTACTGGGACAGAACTATGGCTACACCTTC. Its protein product is CASSLLGQNYGYTF. Recombination joined TRBV5-5 with TRBJ1-2; a stretch of 7 junction bases matches TRBD1. CDR1 and CDR2 are read off the germline V gene (reference sequence) as SGHKS and YYEKEE. The CDR3 has 14 amino acids, counting the end cysteine and phenylalanine. Solely the CDR3 DNA is kept, with 42 bases framed from the first base. For this chain, trimming is 2 bases at the V end and 2 bases at the J end, and the number of junction bases without a gene match is 3.